The clone carrying this T cell receptor (beta chain) showed up many times. The target antigen is unknown. The sample originates from a study of T cells in Graves' hyperthyroidism and ophthalmopathy. At the level of the study: The blood sample was taken at first diagnosis, before treatment began. The study's findings and limits: The model made its ophthalmopathy prediction, and onset followed a median around 6.9 months later.

Amplification targeted TCR beta CDR3 regions from RNA transcripts. The HTBI primer set served for first-round RT-PCR of the TCR CDR3. TCRdb re-called the multiplex PCR reads through MiXCR, storing one row per CDR3 protein. Among some 800,000 distinct CDR3 sequences, 38% were seen once, and the ten largest hold over 8%. Newly diagnosed hyperthyroidism, duration under 2 months, in patients aged 18 to 65. Investigators excluded patients with uncontrolled infection, other autoimmune disease, pregnancy or lactation. The clonotype originates from a man between 18 and 29 years old with Graves' hyperthyroidism. Sequencing was done on a sample of blood.

CDR3 loop: CASSLTGSTLASPLHF. CDR3 nucleotides: TGTGCCAGCAGCTTGACAGGATCCACCCTAGCCTCACCCCTCCACTTT. V usage is TRBV7-2 and J usage is TRBJ1-6; a weak D match, TRBD1 (6 bases). The CDR3 spans 16 residues. The germline gives CDR1 SGHTA, CDR2 FQGNSA. V was pared by 3 bases and J by 10 bases, with 19 bases between. The full variable domain, with the rest looked up from reference TRBV7-2 and TRBJ1-6, is GAGVSQSPSNKVTEKGKDVELRCDPISGHTALYWYRQSLGQGLEFLIYFQGNSAPDKSGLPSDRFSAERTGGSVSTLTIQRTQQEDSAVYLCASSLTGSTLASPLHFGNGTRLTVT.